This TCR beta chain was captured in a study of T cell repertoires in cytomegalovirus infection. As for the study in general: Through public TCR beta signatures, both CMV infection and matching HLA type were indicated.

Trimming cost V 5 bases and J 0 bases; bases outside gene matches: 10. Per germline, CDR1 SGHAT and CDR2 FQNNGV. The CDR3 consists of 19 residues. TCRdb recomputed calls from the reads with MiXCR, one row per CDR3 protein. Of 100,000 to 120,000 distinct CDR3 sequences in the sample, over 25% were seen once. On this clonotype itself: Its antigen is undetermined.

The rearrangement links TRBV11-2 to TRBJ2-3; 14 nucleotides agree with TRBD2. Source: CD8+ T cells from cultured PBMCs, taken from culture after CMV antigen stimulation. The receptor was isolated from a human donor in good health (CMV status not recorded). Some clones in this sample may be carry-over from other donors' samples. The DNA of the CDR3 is TGTGCCAGCAGCGGAGCCGGGACTAGCGGGGGCAAAAGCACAGATACGCAGTATTTT. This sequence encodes CASSGAGTSGGKSTDTQYF. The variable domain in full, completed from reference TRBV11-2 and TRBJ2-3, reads EAGVAQSPRYKIIEKRQSVAFWCNPISGHATLYWYQQILGQGPKLLIQFQNNGVVDDSQLPKDRFSAERLKGVDSTLKIQPAKLEDSAVYLCASSGAGTSGGKSTDTQYFGPGTRLTVL.